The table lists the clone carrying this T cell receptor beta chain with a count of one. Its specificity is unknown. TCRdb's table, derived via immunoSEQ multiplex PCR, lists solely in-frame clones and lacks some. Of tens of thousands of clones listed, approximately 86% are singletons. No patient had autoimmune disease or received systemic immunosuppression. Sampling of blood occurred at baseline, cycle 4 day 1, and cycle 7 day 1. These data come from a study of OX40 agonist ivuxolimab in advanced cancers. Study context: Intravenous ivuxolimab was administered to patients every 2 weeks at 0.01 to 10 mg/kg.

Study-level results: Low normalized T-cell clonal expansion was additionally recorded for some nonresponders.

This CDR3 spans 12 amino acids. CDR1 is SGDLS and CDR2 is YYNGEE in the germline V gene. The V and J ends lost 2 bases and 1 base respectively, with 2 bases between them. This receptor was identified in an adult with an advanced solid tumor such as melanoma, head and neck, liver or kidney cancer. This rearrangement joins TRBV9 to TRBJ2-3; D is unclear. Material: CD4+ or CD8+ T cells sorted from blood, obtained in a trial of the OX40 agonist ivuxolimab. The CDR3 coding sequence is TGTGCCAGCAGCGTGGGCACAGATACGCAGTATTTT. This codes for CASSVGTDTQYF.